The 5 T cell receptor beta chains below were found in one sample sequenced in a study of human T cells and chemical hapten exposure. TCRdb independently ran MiXCR on the RACE reads; one entry per CDR3 protein. The sample has 95,000 to 150,000 distinct CDR3 sequences; about 10% are singletons. This sample's time point: patch test 3, about 24 weeks after DPC sensitization. The treatment is: therapeutic diphenylcyclopropenone sensitization with weekly scalp DPC. The sequences come from whole blood, collected in connection with sensitization to the hapten diphenylcyclopropenone (DPC). These receptors came from a woman in her forties or fifties with alopecia areata. Some clones in this sample may be carry-over from other donors' samples.

This clonotype was observed a handful of times. The rearrangement joins TRBV2 to TRBJ1-4; possible D gene TRBD1, 5 bases. Deletions cut 4 bases from V and 7 bases from J, with 16 bases between. Germline-derived CDR1 and CDR2 are SNHLY and FYNNEI. The CDR3 sequence is 15 residues long. The CDR3 loop is CASSVLGVESEKLFF. Written as DNA, the CDR3 is TGTGCCAGCAGTGTTTTGGGGGTAGAGTCTGAAAAACTGTTTTTT.

This clonotype was seen at least ten times. The chain has TRBV29-1 and TRBJ1-1; D unresolved. The ends were cut back, 1 base at V and 1 base at J, with 16 bases in the middle. The germline gives CDR1 SQVTM, CDR2 ANQGSEA. This CDR3 comprises 16 residues. The CDR3 protein is CSVEGTAPPRNTEAFF. CDR3 coding DNA: TGCAGCGTTGAAGGGACCGCCCCACCGCGGAACACTGAAGCTTTCTTT.

This clonotype occurred many times. The genes are TRBV9 and TRBJ2-7; 14 nucleotides line up with TRBD2. This CDR3 region has 17 residues. V trimming: 4 bases; J trimming: 3 bases; junction bases outside the gene matches: 9. Germline lookup yields CDR1 SGDLS and CDR2 YYNGEE. CDR3 sequence: CASSRGLAGARNYEQYF. The CDR3 DNA follows: TGTGCCAGCAGCCGGGGACTAGCGGGGGCCCGGAACTACGAGCAGTACTTC.

As to this clonotype: A read error may explain this, as a much larger clone is one base away. The genes are TRBV13 and TRBJ2-7, with 7 nucleotides matching TRBD2. The CDR3 length is 15 residues. The germline gives CDR1 PRHDT, CDR2 FYEKMQ (reference sequence). V lost 4 bases to trimming and J lost 5 bases; unmatched junction nucleotides: 11. CDR3 residues: CASSSSGNLGDEQYF. In DNA, the CDR3 is TGTGCCAGCAGCTCAAGCGGGAATTTGGGCGACGAGCAGTACTTC.

This clonotype was observed a handful of times. The chain combines TRBV21-1 with TRBJ1-2; no check of the table's D call, TRBD1, against the DNA was made. TRBV21-1 is classified as a pseudogene. The CDR3 loop spans 15 amino acids. CDR3 amino acids: CASSPPLVGNYGYTF. The CDR3, as DNA: TGTGCCAGCAGCCCCCCTCTTGTAGGGAACTATGGCTACACCTTC.